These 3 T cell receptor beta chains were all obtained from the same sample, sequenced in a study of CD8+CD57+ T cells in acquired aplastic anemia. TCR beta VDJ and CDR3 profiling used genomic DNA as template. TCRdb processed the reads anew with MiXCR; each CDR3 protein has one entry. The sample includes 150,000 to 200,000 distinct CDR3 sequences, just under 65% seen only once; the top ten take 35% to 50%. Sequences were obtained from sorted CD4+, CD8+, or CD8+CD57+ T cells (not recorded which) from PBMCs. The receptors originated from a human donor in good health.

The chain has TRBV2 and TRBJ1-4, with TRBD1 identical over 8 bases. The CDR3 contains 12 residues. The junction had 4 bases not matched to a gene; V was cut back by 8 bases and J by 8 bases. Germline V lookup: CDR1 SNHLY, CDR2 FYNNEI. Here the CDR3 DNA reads TGTGCCAGCCACAGGGGGGAGGAAAAACTGTTTTTT. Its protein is CASHRGEEKLFF.

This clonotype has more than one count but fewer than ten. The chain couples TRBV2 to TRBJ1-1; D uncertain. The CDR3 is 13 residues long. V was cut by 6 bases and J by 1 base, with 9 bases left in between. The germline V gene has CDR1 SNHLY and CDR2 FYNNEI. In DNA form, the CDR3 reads TGTGCCAGCAGGGAACGGGAGAACACTGAAGCTTTCTTT. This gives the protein CASRERENTEAFF.

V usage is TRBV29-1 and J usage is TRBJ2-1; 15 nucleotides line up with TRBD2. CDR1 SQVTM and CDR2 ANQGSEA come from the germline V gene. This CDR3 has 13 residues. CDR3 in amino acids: CSRRTSGREEQFF. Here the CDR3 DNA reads TGCAGTCGACGGACTAGCGGGAGGGAAGAGCAGTTCTTC.